The TCR beta chain under discussion was sequenced for a study of post-analysis software for immune sequencing data. TCR beta libraries were prepared from cDNA with unique molecular identifiers. TCRdb redid the calling of the PCR reads with MiXCR, one entry per CDR3 protein. Of 750,000 to 950,000 distinct CDR3 sequences listed, approximately 57% were seen once; the top ten hold approximately 4.5%. This clonotype was detected only a few times. Its matching antigen is unknown. CDR3 length: 15 amino acids. Germline CDR1 is SGHRS and CDR2 is YFSETQ. The junction had 9 bases not matched to a gene; V was cut back by 3 bases and J by 5 bases. Study-level findings and limits: Relative to controls, patients had a few TRBV segments at higher frequency, with TRBV5-6, TRBV5-1 and TRBV20-1 among these.

Material for sequencing was blood. The chain recombines TRBV5-1 with TRBJ1-1, with 8 positions matching TRBD1. This clonotype was obtained from a girl aged 5-17 years with multiple sclerosis. The CDR3 nucleotides are TGCGCCAGCAGCTACGGACAGGGCGGTGGGACTGAAGCTTTCTTT. It translates to CASSYGQGGGTEAFF.